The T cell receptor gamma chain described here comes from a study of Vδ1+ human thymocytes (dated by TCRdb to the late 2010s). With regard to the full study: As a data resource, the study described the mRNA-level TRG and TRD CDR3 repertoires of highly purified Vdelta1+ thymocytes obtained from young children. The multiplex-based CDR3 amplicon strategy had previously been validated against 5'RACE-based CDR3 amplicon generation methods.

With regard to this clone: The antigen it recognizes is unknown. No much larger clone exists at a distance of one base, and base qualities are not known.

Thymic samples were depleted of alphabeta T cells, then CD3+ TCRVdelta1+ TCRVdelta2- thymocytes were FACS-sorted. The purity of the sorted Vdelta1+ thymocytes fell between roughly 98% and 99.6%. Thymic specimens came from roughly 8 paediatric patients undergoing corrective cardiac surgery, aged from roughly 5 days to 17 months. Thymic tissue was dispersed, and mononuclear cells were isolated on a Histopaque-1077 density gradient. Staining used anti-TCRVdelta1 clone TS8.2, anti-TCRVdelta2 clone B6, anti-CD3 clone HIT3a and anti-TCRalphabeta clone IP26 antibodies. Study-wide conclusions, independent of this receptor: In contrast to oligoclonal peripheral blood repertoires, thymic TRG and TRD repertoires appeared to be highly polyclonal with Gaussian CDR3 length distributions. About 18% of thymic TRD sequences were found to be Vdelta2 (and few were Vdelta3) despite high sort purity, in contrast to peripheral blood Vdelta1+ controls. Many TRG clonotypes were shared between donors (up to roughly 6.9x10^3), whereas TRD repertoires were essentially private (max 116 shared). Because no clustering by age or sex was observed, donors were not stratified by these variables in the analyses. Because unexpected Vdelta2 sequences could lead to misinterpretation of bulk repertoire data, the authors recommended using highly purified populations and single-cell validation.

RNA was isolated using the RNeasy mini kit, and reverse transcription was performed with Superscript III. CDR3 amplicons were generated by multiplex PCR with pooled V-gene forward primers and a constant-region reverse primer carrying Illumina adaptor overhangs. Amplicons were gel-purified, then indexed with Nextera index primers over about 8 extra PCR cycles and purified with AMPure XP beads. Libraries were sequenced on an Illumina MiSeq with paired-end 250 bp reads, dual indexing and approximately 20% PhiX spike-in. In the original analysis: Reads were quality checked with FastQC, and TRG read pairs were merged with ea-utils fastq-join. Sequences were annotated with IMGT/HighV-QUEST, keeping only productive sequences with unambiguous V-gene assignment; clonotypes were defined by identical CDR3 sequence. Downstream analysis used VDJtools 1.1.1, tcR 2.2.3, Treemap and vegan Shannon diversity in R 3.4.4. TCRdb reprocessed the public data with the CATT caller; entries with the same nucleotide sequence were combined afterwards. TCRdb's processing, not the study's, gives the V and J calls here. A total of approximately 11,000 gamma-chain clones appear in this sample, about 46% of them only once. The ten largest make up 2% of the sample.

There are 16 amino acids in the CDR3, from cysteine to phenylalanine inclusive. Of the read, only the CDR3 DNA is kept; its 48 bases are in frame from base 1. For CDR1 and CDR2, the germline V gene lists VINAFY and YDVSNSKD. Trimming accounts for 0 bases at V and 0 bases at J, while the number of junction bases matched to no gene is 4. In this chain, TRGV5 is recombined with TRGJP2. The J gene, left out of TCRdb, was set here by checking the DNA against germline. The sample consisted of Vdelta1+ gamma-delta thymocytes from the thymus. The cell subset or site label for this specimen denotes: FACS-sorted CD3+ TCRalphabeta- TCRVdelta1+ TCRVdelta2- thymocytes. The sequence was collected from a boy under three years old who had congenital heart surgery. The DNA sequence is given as TGTGCCACCTGGGACAGGCTGGATAGTAGTGATTGGATCAAGACGTTT. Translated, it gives CATWDRLDSSDWIKTF.